The entry below describes one TCR beta chain. Its antigen remains unidentified. The V end lost 3 bases, the J end lost 0 bases, and 18 bases lay between the germline ends. Germline V gives CDR1 MDHEN, CDR2 SYDVKM. The CDR3 totals 18 residues. The source of the sample is a study of CD8 T cells in ankylosing spondylitis. Overall study findings and caveats: Characteristic, it appeared, of ankylosing spondylitis blood was a TCR beta motif of eight highly homologous variants.

MiXCR, applied by TCRdb to the 5' RACE reads, yields one record per CDR3 protein. The data show about 330,000 distinct CDR3 sequences, around 8% seen once. The V call is TRBV28, the J call TRBJ1-3; D not certain. The source is a male donor with ankylosing spondylitis. Sequenced: blood, either unsorted or a sorted T cell fraction (not recorded which). In DNA, the CDR3 is TGTGCCAGCAGTTTGGGCCGGGCAGGAGAGCGCTCTGGAAACACCATATATTTT. It specifies CASSLGRAGERSGNTIYF.